The 29 T cell receptor beta chains below all came from one sample that was sequenced in a study of cytomegalovirus exposure and HLA in healthy donors. Libraries were prepared by immunoSEQ multiplex PCR; TCRdb keeps only in-frame clonotypes and omits some of them. This table holds roughly 49,000 clones, over 85% found once. The sample comprised PBMCs. Receptors were obtained from a woman aged 18-35 years in good health and CMV-seropositive.

This clone was observed once. The chain joins TRBV15 to TRBJ2-7, with 13 bases that match TRBD2. Germline V gives CDR1 LNHNV, CDR2 YYDKDF (reference sequence). The trim removed 5 bases at V and 7 bases at J, leaving 2 bases unmatched. CDR3 size: 13 residues. The CDR3 reads CATSEGLAGEQYF. The DNA of the CDR3 is TGTGCCACCAGCGAGGGACTAGCGGGGGAGCAGTACTTC. The variable domain in full, completed from reference TRBV15 and TRBJ2-7, reads DAMVIQNPRYQVTQFGKPVTLSCSQTLNHNVMYWYQQKSSQAPKLLFHYYDKDFNNEADTPDNFQSRRPNTSFCFLDIRSPGLGDTAMYLCATSEGLAGEQYFGPGTRLTVT.

V gene TRBV6-1 combines with J gene TRBJ2-3; 9 bases fit TRBD2. The CDR3 runs 15 residues. V gave up 5 bases and J gave up 3 bases; unmatched junction bases: 6. The V gene's germline CDR1 is MNHNS and CDR2 SASEGT. The CDR3: CASSRIAGETDTQYF. In nucleotides, the CDR3 is TGTGCCAGCAGTCGCATAGCGGGGGAAACAGATACGCAGTATTTT.

The chain employs TRBV7-9 and TRBJ1-2; 9 bases match TRBD1. Looked up from germline, CDR1 is SEHNR and CDR2 is FQNEAQ (reference sequence). Unmatched junction bases numbered 2, after V lost 7 bases and J lost 2 bases. This CDR3 is built from 13 residues. CDR3 in amino acids: CASIGTGNYGYTF. The CDR3 nucleotides read TGTGCCAGCATTGGGACAGGGAACTATGGCTACACCTTC.

The rearrangement joins TRBV29-1 to TRBJ2-1; 9 nucleotides match TRBD1. Germline V lookup: CDR1 SQVTM, CDR2 ANQGSEA. The CDR3 covers 13 residues. Trimming at V came to 7 bases and at J to 4 bases, leaving 5 bases not matched to a gene. Here the CDR3 DNA reads TGCAGCGCCGGGGACAGGGATTACAATGAGCAGTTCTTC. Its translation is CSAGDRDYNEQFF.

The genes are TRBV9 and TRBJ2-7, with 11 bases aligning to TRBD2. With V trimmed by 4 bases and J by 7 bases, 7 bases remained unmatched. The CDR3 length is 14 residues. Looked up from germline, CDR1 is SGDLS and CDR2 is YYNGEE. The CDR3 region is CASSPGLAVLEQYF. The CDR3 DNA follows: TGTGCCAGCAGCCCGGGACTAGCGGTTTTGGAGCAGTACTTC.

In its sample, this clone was seen once. The rearrangement joins TRBV29-1 to TRBJ2-3, with TRBD2 as a possible D gene (5 bases). V shed 3 bases and J shed 0 bases, with 16 bases lying between them. This CDR3 is built from 16 residues. CDR1 and CDR2 (germline): SQVTM, ANQGSEA. CDR3 sequence (DNA): TGCAGCGTTGACGACCGATCGAGGGTTAGCACAGATACGCAGTATTTT. Protein: CSVDDRSRVSTDTQYF.

J is TRBJ2-1 and V is TRBV27; 9 bases line up with TRBD1. Germline lookup yields CDR1 MNHEY and CDR2 SMNVEV (reference sequence). The V segment lost 5 bases and the J segment 3 bases; nucleotides outside the gene matches: 8. CDR3 length: 16 residues. The CDR3 bases are TGTGCCAGCAGTCCCCGGACAGGGGTGGACTACAATGAGCAGTTCTTC. Translating gives CASSPRTGVDYNEQFF.

This clone was found once. V gene TRBV29-1 combines with J gene TRBJ2-1; a possible D gene is TRBD2 (6 bases). Germline V gene data show CDR1 as SQVTM and CDR2 as ANQGSEA. There are 13 residues in the CDR3. The ends were cut back, 8 bases at V and 5 bases at J, with 16 bases in the middle. As DNA, the CDR3 is TGCAGCATGGAGGGACCGGACCACAATGAGCAGTTCTTC. Its translation is CSMEGPDHNEQFF.

The rearrangement links TRBV28 to TRBJ2-1; 12 nucleotides align to TRBD2. The CDR3 is made up of 16 amino acids. The J segment lost 2 bases and the V segment lost 4 bases, leaving 3 bases of the junction unmatched. Per germline, CDR1 MDHEN and CDR2 SYDVKM. Here the CDR3 DNA reads TGTGCCAGCAGTTCTACTAGCGGGGGGACCTACAATGAGCAGTTCTTC. Translation gives CASSSTSGGTYNEQFF. Supplemented by reference TRBV28 and TRBJ2-1, the full variable domain reads DVKVTQSSRYLVKRTGEKVFLECVQDMDHENMFWYRQDPGLGLRLIYFSYDVKMKEKGDIPEGYSVSREKKERFSLILESASTNQTSMYLCASSSTSGGTYNEQFFGPGTRLTVL.

J is TRBJ1-2 and V is TRBV28; D remains ambiguous. Trimming took 3 bases from V and 0 from J, leaving 8 bases between them. The CDR3 runs 14 residues. The germline CDR1 and CDR2 sequences are MDHEN and SYDVKM. The CDR3 sequence: CASSFHGANYGYTF. The DNA for the CDR3 is TGTGCCAGCAGTTTTCACGGGGCTAACTATGGCTACACCTTC.

The V gene is TRBV29-1, the J gene TRBJ2-3; weak D call: TRBD2 (6 bases). Per the germline V gene, CDR1 is SQVTM and CDR2 is ANQGSEA. Trimming stripped 7 bases from V and 2 bases from J, with 13 bases between. The CDR3 is made up of 13 amino acids. CDR3 loop: CSDVGGLTDTQYF. CDR3 DNA: TGCAGCGACGTCGGGGGACTCACAGATACGCAGTATTTT.

The chain couples TRBV7-9 to TRBJ2-1; maybe TRBD1 (5 bases). The CDR3 consists of 11 residues. In germline, CDR1 is SEHNR, CDR2 FQNEAQ (reference sequence). The V end was cut by 6 bases, the J end by 8 bases, with 8 bases between. The DNA for the CDR3 is TGTGCCAGCAGAACCAGGGATGAGCAGTTCTTC. Translating gives CASRTRDEQFF.

This clone was observed a single time. The V gene is TRBV19, the J gene TRBJ2-1, with D uncertain. The CDR3 has 15 amino acids. Germline CDR1 LNHDA, CDR2 SQIVND (reference sequence). Trimming cost V 2 bases and J 0 bases, with 8 bases left between them. The CDR3 spells CASSITVSSYNEQFF. Here the CDR3 DNA reads TGTGCCAGTAGTATAACAGTCAGCTCCTACAATGAGCAGTTCTTC.

The table lists this clone with a few counts. The chain is built from TRBV11-3 and TRBJ2-7, with TRBD1 matching over 11 bases. Trimming removed 1 base from V and 6 bases from J; junction bases left unmatched: 2. This CDR3 is 14 amino acids long. Germline V CDR1 and CDR2: SGHNT, YENEEA. DNA of the CDR3: TGTGCCAGCAGCTTAGGGACAGGGGGCATCGAGCAGTACTTC. Protein sequence: CASSLGTGGIEQYF.

This chain links TRBV28 with TRBJ2-1; D remains unclear. The V gene lost 7 bases and the J gene lost 6 bases, with 10 bases spanning the gap. Per germline, CDR1 MDHEN and CDR2 SYDVKM. The CDR3 sequence is 12 residues long. CDR3 nucleotides: TGTGCCAGCAAAGAACGGGTCAATGAGCAGTTCTTC. Translating it yields CASKERVNEQFF.

The chain recombines TRBV7-9 with TRBJ2-5; 7 bases align to TRBD2. Germline CDR1 and CDR2: SEHNR and FQNEAQ (reference sequence). Germline trimming cut 4 bases from V and 1 base from J; bases unmatched to any gene: 9. The CDR3 has 16 residues. In DNA form, the CDR3 reads TGTGCCAGCAGCTACCCAATAGCGGGCTTCCAAGAGACCCAGTACTTC. Its protein product is CASSYPIAGFQETQYF.

V and J are TRBV7-2 and TRBJ2-7; D gene unclear. This CDR3 region has 13 residues. The V end was cut by 3 bases, the J end by 3 bases, with 9 bases between. Looked up from germline, CDR1 is SGHTA and CDR2 is FQGNSA. This CDR3 is CASSFLPGYEQYF. CDR3 sequence (DNA): TGTGCCAGCAGCTTCTTACCCGGCTACGAGCAGTACTTC.

The rearrangement uses TRBV28 and TRBJ2-7; TRBD2 matches 7 bases. The CDR3 is made up of 15 amino acids. With 3 bases clipped from V and 2 bases from J, the junction kept 7 bases outside the gene matches. Germline CDR1 MDHEN, CDR2 SYDVKM. The CDR3 here is CASSLFGGNTYEQYF. Here the CDR3 DNA reads TGTGCCAGCAGTTTGTTCGGGGGGAATACCTACGAGCAGTACTTC. The whole variable domain, remainder taken from reference TRBV28 and TRBJ2-7, is DVKVTQSSRYLVKRTGEKVFLECVQDMDHENMFWYRQDPGLGLRLIYFSYDVKMKEKGDIPEGYSVSREKKERFSLILESASTNQTSMYLCASSLFGGNTYEQYFGPGTRLTVT.

The chain combines TRBV19 with TRBJ2-7, with 10 positions matching TRBD1. The J segment lost 9 bases and the V segment lost 1 base, leaving 6 bases of the junction unmatched. Germline values: CDR1 LNHDA, CDR2 SQIVND (reference sequence). This CDR3 is 14 amino acids long. In DNA form, the CDR3 reads TGTGCCAGTAGTATAGCGGGACAGGGGACGGTGCAGTACTTC. Translated, it gives CASSIAGQGTVQYF.

The rearrangement uses TRBV28 and TRBJ1-5, with D possibly TRBD1 on 6 matching bases. Looked up from germline, CDR1 is MDHEN and CDR2 is SYDVKM. CDR3 length equals 13 residues. V was pared by 5 bases and J by 5 bases, with 10 bases between. DNA of the CDR3: TGTGCCAGCAGTCTACAGGGAGATCAGCCCCAGCATTTT. Translation: CASSLQGDQPQHF.

V is TRBV27 and J is TRBJ2-3; 9 bases match TRBD2. The V gene end was trimmed by 5 bases and the J gene end by 5 bases; junction bases not matched to a gene: 2. The germline CDR1 and CDR2 sequences are MNHEY and SMNVEV (reference sequence). The CDR3 totals 13 residues. The chain's CDR3 is CASSHSGRDTQYF. DNA of the CDR3: TGTGCCAGCAGTCATAGCGGGAGAGATACGCAGTATTTT.

The V gene is TRBV14, the J gene TRBJ2-5, with D possibly matching TRBD2 (7 bases). Trimming pared 3 bases from V and 3 bases from J, leaving 26 bases between. In germline, CDR1 is SGHDN, CDR2 FVKESK. The CDR3 has 19 amino acids. The DNA for the CDR3 is TGTGCCAGCAGCCATCCTGAGACAGGACTGCTGCGGGAGAAAGAGACCCAGTACTTC. Amino acid sequence: CASSHPETGLLREKETQYF.

The V call is TRBV28, the J call TRBJ2-1; 9 bases fit TRBD2. V gave up 3 bases and J gave up 7 bases; unmatched junction bases: 13. The CDR3 is made up of 17 amino acids. Germline loops: CDR1 MDHEN, CDR2 SYDVKM. CDR3 nucleotides: TGTGCCAGCAGTTTTCATCCCGTGGCGGGGGGGCAGAATGAGCAGTTCTTC. Its translation: CASSFHPVAGGQNEQFF. Looking up the rest from reference TRBV28 and TRBJ2-1 gives the full variable domain: DVKVTQSSRYLVKRTGEKVFLECVQDMDHENMFWYRQDPGLGLRLIYFSYDVKMKEKGDIPEGYSVSREKKERFSLILESASTNQTSMYLCASSFHPVAGGQNEQFFGPGTRLTVL.

The gene calls are TRBV6-5 and TRBJ1-5; a weak D match, TRBD1 (5 bases). Trimming stripped 8 bases from V and 10 bases from J, with 21 bases between. The CDR3 sequence is 14 residues long. Germline V gene data show CDR1 as MNHEY and CDR2 as SVGAGI. CDR3 bases: TGTGCCAGCGGGGGGGACGGCCCTAAGGGACCCCAGCATTTT. Translation: CASGGDGPKGPQHF.

This chain joins TRBV15 and TRBJ2-1, with TRBD2 matching over 8 bases. From germline, CDR1 is LNHNV and CDR2 YYDKDF (reference sequence). The J segment lost 3 bases and the V segment lost 5 bases, leaving 15 bases of the junction unmatched. The CDR3 is 18 amino acids. For the CDR3, the DNA is TGTGCCACCAGCGAAACGCTAGGGAGTCTAGCGGGCTACAATGAGCAGTTCTTC. Residues: CATSETLGSLAGYNEQFF.

The rearrangement uses TRBV27 and TRBJ2-7, with 8 bases fitting TRBD2. V was pared by 6 bases and J by 0 bases, with 4 bases of the junction left unmatched. CDR3 length: 14 amino acids. CDR1 is MNHEY and CDR2 is SMNVEV in the germline V gene (reference sequence). The CDR3: CASSTSGSSYEQYF. CDR3 sequence (DNA): TGTGCCAGCAGCACAAGCGGGAGCTCCTACGAGCAGTACTTC.

The chain joins TRBV19 to TRBJ2-2, with TRBD1 as a possible D gene (6 bases). V gave up 1 base and J gave up 5 bases, with 8 bases separating them. The germline V gene has CDR1 LNHDA and CDR2 SQIVND (reference sequence). The CDR3 has 14 residues. The CDR3, as DNA: TGTGCCAGTAGTATAGGACAGGTAACCGGGGAGCTGTTTTTT. It translates to CASSIGQVTGELFF.

This clone appeared a few times. The rearrangement joins TRBV4-2 to TRBJ2-1; 11 positions match TRBD1. The CDR3 has 14 residues. Unmatched junction bases numbered 2, after V lost 1 base and J lost 9 bases. In germline, CDR1 is LGHNA, CDR2 YNFKEQ. Here the CDR3 reads CASSQGTGGTEQFF. In nucleotides, the CDR3 is TGTGCCAGCAGCCAAGGGACAGGGGGCACTGAGCAGTTCTTC.

This chain uses TRBV30 with TRBJ1-6; D is ambiguous. The CDR3 is made up of 13 amino acids. V gave up 3 bases and J gave up 5 bases, with 8 bases separating them. The germline V gene has CDR1 GTSNPN and CDR2 SVGIG (reference sequence). CDR3 sequence: CAWRQSNNSPLHF. CDR3 nucleotide sequence: TGTGCCTGGAGACAGAGTAATAATTCACCCCTCCACTTT. Based on the CDR3 plus reference TRBV30 and TRBJ1-6, the full variable domain is SQTIHQWPATLVQPVGSPLSLECTVEGTSNPNLYWYRQAAGRGLQLLFYSVGIGQISSEVPQNLSASRPQDRQFILSSKKLLLSDSGFYLCAWRQSNNSPLHFGNGTRLTVT.